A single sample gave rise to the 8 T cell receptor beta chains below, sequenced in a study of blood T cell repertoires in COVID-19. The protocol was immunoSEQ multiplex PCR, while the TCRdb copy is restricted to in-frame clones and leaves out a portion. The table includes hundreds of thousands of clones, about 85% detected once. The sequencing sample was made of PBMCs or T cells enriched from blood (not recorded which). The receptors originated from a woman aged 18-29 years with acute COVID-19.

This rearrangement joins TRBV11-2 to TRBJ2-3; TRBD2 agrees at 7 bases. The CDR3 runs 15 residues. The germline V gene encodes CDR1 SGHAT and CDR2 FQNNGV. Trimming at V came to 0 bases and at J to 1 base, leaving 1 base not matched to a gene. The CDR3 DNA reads TGTGCCAGCAGCTTAGACGCGGGAGGCACAGATACGCAGTATTTT. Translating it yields CASSLDAGGTDTQYF.

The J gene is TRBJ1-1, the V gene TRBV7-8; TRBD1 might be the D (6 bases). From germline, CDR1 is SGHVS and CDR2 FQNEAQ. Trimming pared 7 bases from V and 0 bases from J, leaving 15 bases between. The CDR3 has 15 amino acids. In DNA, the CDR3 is TGTGCCAGCACCCTATCAGACAGGATGAACACTGAAGCTTTCTTT. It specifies CASTLSDRMNTEAFF.

The CDR3 region has the DNA TGCAGTGCCCGACAGGGTTCACCCCTCCACTTT. It encodes CSARQGSPLHF. The genes are TRBV20-1 and TRBJ1-6; TRBD1 agrees at 7 bases. The CDR3 is 11 amino acids. After removal of 6 bases from V and 9 bases from J, the junction contained 2 bases not matched to a gene. The germline gives CDR1 DFQATT, CDR2 SNEGSKA (reference sequence).

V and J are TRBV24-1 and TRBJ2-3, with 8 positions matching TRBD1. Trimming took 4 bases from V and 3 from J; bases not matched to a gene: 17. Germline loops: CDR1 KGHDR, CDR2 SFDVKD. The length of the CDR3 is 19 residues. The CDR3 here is CATSDDRTGQGALTDTQYF. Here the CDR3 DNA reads TGTGCCACCAGTGACGATCGAACGGGGCAGGGGGCGCTGACAGATACGCAGTATTTT.

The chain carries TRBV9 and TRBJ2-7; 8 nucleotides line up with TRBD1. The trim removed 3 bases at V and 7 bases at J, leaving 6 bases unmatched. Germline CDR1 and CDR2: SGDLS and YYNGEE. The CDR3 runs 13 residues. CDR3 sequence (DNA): TGTGCCAGCAGCGGGACAGGGAACCGGGAGCAGTACTTC. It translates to CASSGTGNREQYF.

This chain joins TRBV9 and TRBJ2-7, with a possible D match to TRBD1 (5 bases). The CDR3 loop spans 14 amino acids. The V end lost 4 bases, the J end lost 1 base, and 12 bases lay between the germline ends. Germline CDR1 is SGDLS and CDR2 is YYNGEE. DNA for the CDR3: TGTGCCAGCAGCCCTAGTAGGGGTTCCTACGAGCAGTACTTC. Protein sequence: CASSPSRGSYEQYF.

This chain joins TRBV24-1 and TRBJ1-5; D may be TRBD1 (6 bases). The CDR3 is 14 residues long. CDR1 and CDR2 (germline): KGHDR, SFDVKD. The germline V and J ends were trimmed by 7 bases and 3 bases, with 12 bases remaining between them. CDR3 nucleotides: TGTGCCACCAGCACCGGACAGATCAATCAGCCCCAGCATTTT. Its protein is CATSTGQINQPQHF.

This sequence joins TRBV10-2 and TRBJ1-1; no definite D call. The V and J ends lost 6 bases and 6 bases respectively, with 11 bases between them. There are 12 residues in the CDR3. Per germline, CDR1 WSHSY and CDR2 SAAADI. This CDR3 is CASSVRLAEAFF. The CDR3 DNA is TGCGCCAGCAGCGTGAGGCTGGCTGAAGCTTTCTTT.